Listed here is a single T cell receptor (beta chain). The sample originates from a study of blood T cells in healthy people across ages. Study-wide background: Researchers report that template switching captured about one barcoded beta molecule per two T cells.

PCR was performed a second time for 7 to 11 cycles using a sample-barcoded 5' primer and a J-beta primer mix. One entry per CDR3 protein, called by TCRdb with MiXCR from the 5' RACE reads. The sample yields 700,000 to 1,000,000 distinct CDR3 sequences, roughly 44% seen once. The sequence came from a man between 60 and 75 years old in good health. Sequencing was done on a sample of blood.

CDR3 DNA sequence: TGCAGTGCAAGAACCGGGACGGCTAGTCAAGAGACCCAGTACTTC. Amino acids: CSARTGTASQETQYF. The rearrangement links TRBV20-1 to TRBJ2-5; D may match TRBD1 or TRBD2 (5 bases each). Per the germline V gene, CDR1 is DFQATT and CDR2 is SNEGSKA (reference sequence). This CDR3 has 15 residues. V shed 6 bases and J shed 2 bases, with 19 bases lying between them.